This T cell receptor (beta chain) was captured by sequencing in a study of T cell repertoires in cytomegalovirus infection. Study-wide findings and caveats: Identification of carriers of CMV plus the relevant HLA was performed using cumulative public TCR beta family frequency.

Note on this clonotype: Its target is not known.

This CDR3 has 13 amino acids. The germline V gene has CDR1 KGHDR and CDR2 SFDVKD. J lost 4 bases, V lost 5 bases, and 1 base had no gene match. TCRdb processed the reads anew with MiXCR; each CDR3 protein has one entry. The sample lists around 140,000 distinct CDR3 sequences, about 6.5% seen once, with about a sixth in the top ten. The chain joins TRBV24-1 to TRBJ1-2; 9 bases match TRBD1. The material sequenced was PBMCs. The origin of this receptor is a human donor in good health (CMV status not recorded). Some clones in this sample may be carry-over from other donors' samples. The chain's CDR3 is CATSAGQGYGYTF. The CDR3 DNA reads as TGTGCCACCAGTGCGGGACAGGGCTATGGCTACACCTTC.